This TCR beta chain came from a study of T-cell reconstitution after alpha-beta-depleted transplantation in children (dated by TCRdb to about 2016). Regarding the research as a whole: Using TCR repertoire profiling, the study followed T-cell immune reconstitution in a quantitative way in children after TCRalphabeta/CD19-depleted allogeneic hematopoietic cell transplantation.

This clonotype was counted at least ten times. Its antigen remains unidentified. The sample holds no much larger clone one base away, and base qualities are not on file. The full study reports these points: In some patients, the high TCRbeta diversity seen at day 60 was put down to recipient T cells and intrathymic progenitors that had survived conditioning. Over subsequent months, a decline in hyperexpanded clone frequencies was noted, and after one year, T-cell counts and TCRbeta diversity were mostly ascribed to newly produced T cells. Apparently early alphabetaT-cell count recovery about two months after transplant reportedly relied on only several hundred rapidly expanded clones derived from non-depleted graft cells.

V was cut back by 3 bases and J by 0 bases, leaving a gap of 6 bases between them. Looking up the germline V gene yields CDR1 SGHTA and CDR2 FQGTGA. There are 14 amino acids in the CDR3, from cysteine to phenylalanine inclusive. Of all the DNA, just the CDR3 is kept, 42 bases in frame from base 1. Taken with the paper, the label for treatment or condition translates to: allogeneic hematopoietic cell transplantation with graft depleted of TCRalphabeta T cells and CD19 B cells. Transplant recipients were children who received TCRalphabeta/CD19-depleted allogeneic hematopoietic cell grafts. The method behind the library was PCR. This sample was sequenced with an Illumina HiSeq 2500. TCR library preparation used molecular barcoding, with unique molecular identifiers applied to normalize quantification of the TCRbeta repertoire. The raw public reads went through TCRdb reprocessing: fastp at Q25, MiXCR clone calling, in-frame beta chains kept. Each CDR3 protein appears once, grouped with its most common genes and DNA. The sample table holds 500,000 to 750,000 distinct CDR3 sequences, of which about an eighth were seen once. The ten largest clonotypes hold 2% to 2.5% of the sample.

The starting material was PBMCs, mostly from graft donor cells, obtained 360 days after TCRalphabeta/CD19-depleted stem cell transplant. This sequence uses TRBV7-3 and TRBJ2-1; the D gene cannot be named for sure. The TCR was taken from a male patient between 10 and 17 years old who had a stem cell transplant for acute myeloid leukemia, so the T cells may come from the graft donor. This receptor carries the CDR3 CASSLESSYNEQFF. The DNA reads TGTGCCAGCAGCTTGGAGAGCTCCTACAATGAGCAGTTCTTC.